The 27 T cell receptor beta chains listed next were all sequenced from one sample in a study of blood T cells in healthy people across ages. The second PCR ran roughly 7 to 12 cycles with a sample-barcoded 5' primer and J-beta primers. MiXCR, applied by TCRdb to the 5' RACE reads, yields one record per CDR3 protein. The sample gives around 1.5 million distinct CDR3 sequences, 45% to 70% of which show up once; roughly 6.3% is in the top ten. Material for sequencing was blood. The receptors stem from a man aged 18 to 30 in good health.

This clonotype appeared a few times. This rearrangement joins TRBV29-1 to TRBJ2-5; TRBD1 aligns across 10 bases. The CDR3 consists of 15 residues. Losses at the gene ends were 6 bases for V and 1 base for J; bases not matched to a gene: 8. The germline V gene encodes CDR1 SQVTM and CDR2 ANQGSEA. This chain's CDR3 is CSVIGWTGGQETQYF. The DNA for the CDR3 is TGCAGCGTCATTGGCTGGACAGGGGGCCAAGAGACCCAGTACTTC.

V and J are TRBV4-3 and TRBJ2-7; D is possibly TRBD2 (5 bases). Germline CDR1 LGHNA, CDR2 YSLEER. There are 15 residues in the CDR3. Trimming removed 1 base from V and 3 bases from J, with 13 bases in between. CDR3 in DNA: TGCGCCAGCAGCCAAGCGCGGGCAAATCACTACGAGCAGTACTTC. Encoded protein: CASSQARANHYEQYF.

This clonotype was recorded many times. The V and J genes are TRBV6-6 and TRBJ2-7; possible D gene TRBD1, 6 bases. Deletions cut 6 bases from V and 0 bases from J, with 6 bases between. The germline CDR1 and CDR2 sequences are MNHNY and SVGAGI (reference sequence). The CDR3 is 12 amino acids. Here the CDR3 DNA reads TGTGCCAGCAGCAGGGGCTCCTACGAGCAGTACTTC. Translation gives CASSRGSYEQYF.

This clonotype was observed a few times. This CDR3 is CASSYSDSGDTQYF. DNA of the CDR3: TGTGCCAGCAGTTACTCGGACAGCGGAGATACGCAGTATTTT. This chain joins TRBV6-5 and TRBJ2-3, with D possibly matching TRBD1 (6 bases). The CDR3 totals 14 residues. Germline V CDR1 and CDR2: MNHEY, SVGAGI. V was clipped by 0 bases and J by 5 bases, with 9 bases between them.

The chain links TRBV10-3 to TRBJ2-2; D is ambiguous. The CDR3 contains 12 residues. From germline, CDR1 is ENHRY and CDR2 SYGVKD. Trimming removed 9 bases at V and 6 bases at J, with 11 bases between. The CDR3, as DNA: TGTGCCATACAACACCGGGCCGGGGAGCTGTTTTTT. This gives the protein CAIQHRAGELFF.

This clonotype was counted only a few times. The genes are TRBV20-1 and TRBJ1-2, with D uncertain. This CDR3 has 13 residues. The V gene's germline CDR1 is DFQATT and CDR2 SNEGSKA (reference sequence). Trimming cost V 8 bases and J 8 bases, with 21 bases left between them. Here the CDR3 DNA reads TGCAGTACTTTCCTTGAGGGCCTGAGAGGCTACACCTTC. This translates into CSTFLEGLRGYTF.

The CDR3 sequence: CASSLEGRVPYNEQFF. Written as DNA, the CDR3 is TGCGCCAGCAGCTTGGAGGGACGGGTCCCCTACAATGAGCAGTTCTTC. The chain couples TRBV5-1 to TRBJ2-1; D assignment may be TRBD1 or TRBD2 (5 bases each). V was shortened by 0 bases and J by 2 bases, with 12 bases between the two germline ends. This CDR3 spans 16 amino acids. Germline CDR1 SGHRS, CDR2 YFSETQ.

This clonotype was counted between two and nine times. J is TRBJ2-7 and V is TRBV12-3 or TRBV12-4; TRBD2 aligns across 9 bases. The CDR3 is made up of 17 amino acids. With V trimmed by 1 base and J by 4 bases, 11 bases remained unmatched. For the CDR3, the DNA is TGTGCCAGCAGTTTAGGGGCTGCGGGAGGGCCGGGTTACGAGCAGTACTTC. Its translation is CASSLGAAGGPGYEQYF.

This clonotype was found many times. V usage is TRBV25-1 and J usage is TRBJ2-5; TRBD2 aligns across 16 bases. The CDR3 is made up of 17 amino acids. Germline CDR1 reads MGHDK; CDR2 reads SYGVNS. V lost 2 bases to trimming and J lost 2 bases; unmatched junction nucleotides: 2. The CDR3 coding sequence is TGTGCCAGCAGTGAAGGGACTAGCGGGGGGGAACAAGAGACCCAGTACTTC. It translates to CASSEGTSGGEQETQYF. The full variable domain, its missing parts supplied by reference TRBV25-1 and TRBJ2-5, is EADIYQTPRYLVIGTGKKITLECSQTMGHDKMYWYQQDPGMELHLIHYSYGVNSTEKGDLSSESTVSRIRTEHFPLTLESARPSHTSQYLCASSEGTSGGEQETQYFGPGTRLLVL.

The V gene is TRBV6-1, the J gene TRBJ1-1; no definite D call. Germline values: CDR1 MNHNS, CDR2 SASEGT. The V and J ends lost 0 bases and 0 bases respectively, with 11 bases between them. The CDR3 runs 16 residues. The CDR3 is CASSEAPQLLNTEAFF. The DNA of the CDR3 is TGTGCCAGCAGTGAAGCACCCCAGCTGCTGAACACTGAAGCTTTCTTT.

CDR3 nucleotide sequence: TGTGCCAGCAGCTTAGCGTTATTCGAAGAGACCCAGTACTTC. Translating it yields CASSLALFEETQYF. The V gene is TRBV7-2, the J gene TRBJ2-5; D is uncertain. The CDR3 is 14 amino acids. Trimming removed 0 bases at V and 3 bases at J, with 8 bases between. Germline V gene data show CDR1 as SGHTA and CDR2 as FQGNSA.

The rearrangement links TRBV28 to TRBJ1-1; D is possibly TRBD1 (6 bases). Germline CDR1 reads MDHEN; CDR2 reads SYDVKM. The CDR3 has 14 amino acids. Trimming stripped 7 bases from V and 4 bases from J, with 16 bases between. CDR3 DNA: TGTGCCAGCATCTTTGACAGGACCCCCACTGAAGCTTTCTTT. This gives the protein CASIFDRTPTEAFF.

The CDR3 DNA reads TGCAGTGCTAATGAGGGAGGGGATGAAAAACTGTTTTTT. This codes for CSANEGGDEKLFF. The chain links TRBV20-1 to TRBJ1-4; a weak D match, TRBD1 (5 bases). The V gene lost 4 bases and the J gene lost 6 bases, with 12 bases spanning the gap. CDR3 length: 13 residues. The germline V gene has CDR1 DFQATT and CDR2 SNEGSKA (reference sequence).

In its sample, this clonotype was seen a few times. The V gene is TRBV6-1, the J gene TRBJ1-2; D not resolved. Per germline, CDR1 MNHNS and CDR2 SASEGT. This CDR3 has 13 amino acids. V lost 2 bases, J lost 2 bases, and 6 bases lay in between. Here the CDR3 reads CASSEIGNYGYTF. CDR3 coding DNA: TGTGCCAGCAGTGAAATAGGGAACTATGGCTACACCTTC.

This clonotype has more than one count but fewer than ten. The J gene is TRBJ2-5, the V gene TRBV28; 12 nucleotides line up with TRBD2. The junction had 3 bases not matched to a gene; V was cut back by 6 bases and J by 4 bases. Germline loops: CDR1 MDHEN, CDR2 SYDVKM. The CDR3 contains 14 residues. The CDR3 DNA reads as TGTGCCAGCAGGCCGGGACTAGCGGGAGAGACCCAGTACTTC. Protein sequence: CASRPGLAGETQYF.

The genes are TRBV20-1 and TRBJ2-5; 8 bases match TRBD2. Losses at the gene ends were 1 base for V and 4 bases for J; bases not matched to a gene: 8. Germline CDR1 is DFQATT and CDR2 is SNEGSKA (reference sequence). This CDR3 has 15 amino acids. The DNA of the CDR3 is TGCAGTGCTAGAGGGACTAGCAGTCTTCGAGAGACCCAGTACTTC. Amino acid sequence: CSARGTSSLRETQYF.

The rearrangement joins TRBV11-2 to TRBJ2-4, with TRBD1 matching over 10 bases. The DNA end is more similar to TRBJ2-7, so the J call may be wrong. The germline CDR1 and CDR2 sequences are SGHAT and FQNNGV. There are 18 residues in the CDR3. The CDR3 sequence: CASTFGRGLGQGTDEQYF. The CDR3 coding sequence is TGTGCCAGCACCTTTGGACGCGGTTTGGGACAGGGGACCGACGAGCAGTACTTC.

The rearrangement joins TRBV20-1 to TRBJ2-1; D not resolved. The CDR3 has 13 residues. The germline V and J ends were trimmed by 2 bases and 10 bases, with 15 bases remaining between them. Germline V gene lookup returns CDR1 DFQATT and CDR2 SNEGSKA (reference sequence). The CDR3 sequence: CSARTSSRSEQFF. Here the CDR3 DNA reads TGCAGTGCTAGAACCTCTAGTAGGAGCGAGCAGTTCTTC.

This clonotype appeared a few times. The rearrangement joins TRBV29-1 to TRBJ2-3; 11 positions match TRBD1. Germline CDR1 SQVTM, CDR2 ANQGSEA. Unmatched junction bases numbered 7, after V lost 8 bases and J lost 3 bases. The CDR3 covers 14 residues. The CDR3 protein is CSSQGTGGTDTQYF. CDR3 nucleotides: TGCAGCTCCCAAGGGACAGGGGGTACAGATACGCAGTATTTT.

Note on this clonotype: One base away lies a much larger clone, so this may be a sequencing read error. The rearrangement links TRBV11-2 to TRBJ2-3; D is unclear. From germline, CDR1 is SGHAT and CDR2 FQNNGV. The CDR3 sequence is 14 residues long. DNA of the CDR3: TGTGCCAGCGTGGGGTCCTTTAGCACAGATACGCGGTATTTT. The encoded protein is CASVGSFSTDTRYF.

This sequence joins TRBV12-3 or TRBV12-4 and TRBJ2-3; perhaps D is TRBD1 or TRBD2 (5 bases each). The CDR3 loop spans 13 amino acids. Trimming cost V 6 bases and J 4 bases, with 11 bases left between them. CDR3 protein: CASRQARADTQYF. CDR3 nucleotides: TGTGCCAGCAGACAGGCGAGGGCAGATACGCAGTATTTT.

This clonotype was recorded only once. The rearrangement uses TRBV9 and TRBJ2-5; TRBD1 matches at 8 bases. Looked up from germline, CDR1 is SGDLS and CDR2 is YYNGEE. The CDR3 spans 15 residues. V trimming: 0 bases; J trimming: 2 bases; junction bases outside the gene matches: 3. The chain's CDR3 is CASSVGTGGQETQYF. CDR3 in DNA: TGTGCCAGCAGCGTAGGTACAGGGGGGCAAGAGACCCAGTACTTC.

A few counts support this clonotype. One end of the junction does not line up with germline, which may come from a read error. The V gene is TRBV5-1, the J gene TRBJ2-7; 8 nucleotides line up with TRBD1. From germline, CDR1 is SGHRS and CDR2 YFSETQ. The CDR3 has 15 residues. The CDR3 reads CASSSRQGSSYEQYF. DNA of the CDR3: TGTGCCAGCAGTTCCCGACAGGGGTCGTCCTACGAGCAGTACTTC.

This clonotype has only a few counts. The V call is TRBV27, the J call TRBJ2-7, with a possible D match to TRBD1 (5 bases). The CDR3 runs 15 residues. The germline V and J ends were trimmed by 5 bases and 2 bases, with 16 bases remaining between them. Germline lookup yields CDR1 MNHEY and CDR2 SMNVEV (reference sequence). For the CDR3, the DNA is TGTGCCAGCAGTACCCAAACGACAGCAACCTACGAGCAGTACTTC. Its translation is CASSTQTTATYEQYF.

This clonotype occurred a few times. V is TRBV4-1 and J is TRBJ2-7; D call uncertain. The CDR3 is made up of 15 amino acids. V lost 1 base, J lost 1 base, and 11 bases lay in between. Germline V lookup: CDR1 MGHRA, CDR2 YSYEKL. The chain's CDR3 is CASSQGFGESYEQYF. DNA of the CDR3: TGCGCCAGCAGCCAAGGATTTGGTGAATCCTACGAGCAGTACTTC.

The V call is TRBV20-1, the J call TRBJ2-5; D gene unclear. The end of the DNA aligns better with TRBJ2-7, so the J call may be wrong. Germline CDR1 DFQATT, CDR2 SNEGSKA (reference sequence). CDR3 size: 11 residues. The DNA for the CDR3 is TGCAGTGCCCCCGGATTTAACGAGCAGTACTTC. Residues: CSAPGFNEQYF.

This clonotype has only a few counts. The rearrangement uses TRBV12-3 or TRBV12-4 and TRBJ2-7, with a weak D call TRBD2 (6 bases). This CDR3 is 13 amino acids long. V lost 5 bases and J 4 bases, leaving 12 bases between the germline ends. The CDR3 here is CASSPGLFYEQYF. The CDR3 DNA reads TGTGCCAGCAGTCCGGGACTGTTTTACGAGCAGTACTTC.